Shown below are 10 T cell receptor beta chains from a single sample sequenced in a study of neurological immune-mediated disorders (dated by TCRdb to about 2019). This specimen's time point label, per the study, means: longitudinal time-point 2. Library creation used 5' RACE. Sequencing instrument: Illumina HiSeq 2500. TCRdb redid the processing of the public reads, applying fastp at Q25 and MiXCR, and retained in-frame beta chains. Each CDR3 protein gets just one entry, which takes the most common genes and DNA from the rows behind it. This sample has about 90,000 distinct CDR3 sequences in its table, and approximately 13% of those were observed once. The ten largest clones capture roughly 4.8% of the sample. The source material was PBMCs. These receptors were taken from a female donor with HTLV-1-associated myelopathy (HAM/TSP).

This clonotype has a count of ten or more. The DNA for the CDR3 is TGCGCCAGCAGCAAAGGGGGGACGGAAGAGACCCAGTACTTC. Encoded protein: CASSKGGTEETQYF. The chain recombines TRBV5-1 with TRBJ2-5; D is possibly TRBD1 or TRBD2 (6 bases each). This CDR3 contains 14 residues. V gave up 4 bases and J gave up 3 bases, with 13 bases separating them. Germline V gives CDR1 SGHRS, CDR2 YFSETQ.

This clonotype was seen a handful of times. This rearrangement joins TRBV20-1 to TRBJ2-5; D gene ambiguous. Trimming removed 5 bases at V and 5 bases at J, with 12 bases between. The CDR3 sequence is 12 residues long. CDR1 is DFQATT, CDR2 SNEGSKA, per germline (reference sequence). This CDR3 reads CSALSTWETQYF. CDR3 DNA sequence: TGCAGTGCTCTTTCTACCTGGGAGACCCAGTACTTC.

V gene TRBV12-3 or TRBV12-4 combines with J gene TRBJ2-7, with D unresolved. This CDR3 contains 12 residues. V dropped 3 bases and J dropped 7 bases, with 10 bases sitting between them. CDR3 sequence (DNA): TGTGCCAGCAGTTTCACCCCTAGGGAGCAGTACTTC. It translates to CASSFTPREQYF.

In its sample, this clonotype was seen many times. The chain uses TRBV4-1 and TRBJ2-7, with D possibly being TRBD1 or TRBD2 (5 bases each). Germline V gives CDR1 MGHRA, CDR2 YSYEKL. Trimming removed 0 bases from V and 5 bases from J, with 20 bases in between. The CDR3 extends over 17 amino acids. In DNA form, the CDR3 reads TGCGCCAGCAGCCAAGATTTATATAGCGCAGGGTTTGACGAGCAGTACTTC. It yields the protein CASSQDLYSAGFDEQYF.

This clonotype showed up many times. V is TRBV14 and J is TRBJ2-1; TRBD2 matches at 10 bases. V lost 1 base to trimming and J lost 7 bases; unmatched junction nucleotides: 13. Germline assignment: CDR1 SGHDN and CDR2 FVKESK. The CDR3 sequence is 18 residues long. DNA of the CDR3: TGTGCCAGCAGCCAAGCGGTGTCCAGCGGGGGGGCCTGGAATGAGCAGTTCTTC. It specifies CASSQAVSSGGAWNEQFF.

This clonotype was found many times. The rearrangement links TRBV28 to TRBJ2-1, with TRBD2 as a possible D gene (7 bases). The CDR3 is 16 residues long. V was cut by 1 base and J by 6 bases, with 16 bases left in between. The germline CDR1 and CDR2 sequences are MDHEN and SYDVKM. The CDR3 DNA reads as TGTGCCAGCAGTTTATACGGGGGGCCATCGGGCAATGAGCAGTTCTTC. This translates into CASSLYGGPSGNEQFF.

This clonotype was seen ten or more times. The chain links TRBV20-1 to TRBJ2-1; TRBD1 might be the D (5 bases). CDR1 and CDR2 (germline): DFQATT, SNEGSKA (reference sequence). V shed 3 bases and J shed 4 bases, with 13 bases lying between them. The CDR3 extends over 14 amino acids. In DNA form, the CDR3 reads TGCAGTGCTAGGTTGGGGCCAGCTTACAATGAGCAGTTCTTC. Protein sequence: CSARLGPAYNEQFF.

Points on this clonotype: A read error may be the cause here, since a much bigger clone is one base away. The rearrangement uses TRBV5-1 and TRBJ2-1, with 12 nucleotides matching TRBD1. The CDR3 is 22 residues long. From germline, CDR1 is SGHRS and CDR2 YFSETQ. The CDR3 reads CASILRGTTGTGGLSSYNEQFF. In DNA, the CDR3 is TGCGCCAGCATCTTGCGGGGGACAACCGGGACAGGGGGCTTGAGCTCCTACAATGAGCAGTTCTTC.

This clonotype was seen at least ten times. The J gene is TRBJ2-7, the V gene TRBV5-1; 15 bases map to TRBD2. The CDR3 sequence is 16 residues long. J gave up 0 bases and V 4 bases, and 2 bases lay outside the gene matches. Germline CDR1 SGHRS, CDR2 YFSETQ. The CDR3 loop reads CASSLGLAGGSYEQYF. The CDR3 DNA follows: TGCGCCAGCAGCCTGGGACTAGCGGGAGGCTCCTACGAGCAGTACTTC. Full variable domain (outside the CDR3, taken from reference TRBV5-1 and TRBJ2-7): KAGVTQTPRYLIKTRGQQVTLSCSPISGHRSVSWYQQTPGQGLQFLFEYFSETQRNKGNFPGRFSGRQFSNSRSEMNVSTLELGDSALYLCASSLGLAGGSYEQYFGPGTRLTVT.

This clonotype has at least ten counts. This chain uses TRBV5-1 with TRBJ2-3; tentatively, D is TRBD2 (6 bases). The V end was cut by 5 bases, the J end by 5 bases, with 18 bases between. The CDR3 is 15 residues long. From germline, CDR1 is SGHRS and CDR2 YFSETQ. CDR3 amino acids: CASRVLRDGGDTQYF. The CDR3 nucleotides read TGCGCCAGCAGGGTGCTCCGGGACGGGGGAGATACGCAGTATTTT.